This T cell receptor beta chain was identified during a study of CD8 T cells in Susac syndrome. From blood CD8+ and CD4+ T cells, the TCR beta chain was sequenced. CDR3 length: 14 residues. Germline V gene sequence: CDR1 DFQATT, CDR2 SNEGSKA (reference sequence). V was pared by 5 bases and J by 3 bases, with 16 bases between. Random hexamers were used to reverse transcribe an amount of roughly 0.45 to 1 ug RNA. TCRdb reanalysed the immunoSEQ multiplex PCR reads using MiXCR and keeps one entry per CDR3 protein. The table has about 130,000 distinct CDR3 sequences, roughly 94% seen once. Input material: CD4+ T cells from PBMCs. The V call is TRBV20-1, the J call TRBJ1-2; perhaps TRBD1 as D (6 bases). The receptor's source is a human donor with multiple sclerosis. CDR3 DNA: TGCAGTGCTTACTACCGGGGGCTAGACTATGGCTACACCTTC. Translation gives CSAYYRGLDYGYTF.